A selection of T cell receptor beta chains follows, all from one sample in a study of PD-L1 blockade in urothelial cancer. Repertoires were generated with immunoSEQ multiplex PCR, while TCRdb's copy carries only in-frame clones and drops some. The table includes some 87,000 clones, about nine tenths detected once. Sample: PBMCs, taken around atezolizumab (anti-PD-L1) treatment. These receptors were obtained from a man between 60 and 75 years old with urothelial cancer. Each CDR3 is given with its conserved first and last residue. The size entry is marked missing in some rows and otherwise reads once, few, many or a size class.

CDR3 length | V gene | clone size | CDR3 protein
16 | TRBV5-1 | - | CASSPLGAQNTYEQYF
15 | TRBV5-8 | - | CASSRGALGNQPQHF
17 | TRBV5-6 | few | CASSLPGTSGSKHEQYF
12 | TRBV5-4 | - | CASSLQGGKLFF
15 | TRBV2 | - | CASSKGMSSGNTIYF
13 | TRBV27 | - | CASSPLDSYGYTF
13 | TRBV10-3 | - | CAITEQQNTEAFF
14 | TRBV10-3 | - | CAISERDFPDEQYF
11 | TRBV25-1 | - | CASPSGETQYF
16 | TRBV18 | once | CASSPSRTGSPYEQYF
12 | TRBV6-6 | - | CASKGVDYEQYF
14 | TRBV7-2 | - | CASSFQGGNQPQHF
15 | TRBV5-1 | - | CASSSIWTGRETQYF
18 | TRBV7-2 | - | CASSLRAINFYSNQPQHF
13 | TRBV7-2 | - | CASSPDTNQPQHF
15 | TRBV5-6 | - | CASSPPGGFGETQYF
11 | TRBV20-1 | - | CSAGLGRQQYF
13 | TRBV2 | - | CASSGQGNTEAFF
12 | TRBV29-1 | - | CSVAVPQETQYF
9 | TRBV3-1/TRBV3-2 | - | CARGQEQYF
16 | TRBV2 | - | CASSPPGGAGDSPLHF
12 | TRBV28 | - | CASRGYGNQWFF
14 | TRBV5-1 | - | CASSLEGGYNEQFF
15 | TRBV28 | - | CASSLSSGRIYEQFF
14 | TRBV11-3 | - | CASSGTVSTSEQYF
18 | TRBV5-1 | - | CASSLAGPGQGTYNEQFF
13 | TRBV27 | - | CASSLQANYGYTF
13 | TRBV2 | - | CASSGQGDTEAFF
12 | TRBV6-1 | - | CASGIAGAEQYF